Listed below are T cell receptor beta chains from one sample, sequenced in a study of blood T cell repertoires in COVID-19. Using immunoSEQ multiplex PCR, the repertoire was profiled, and TCRdb retains in-frame clones only, with some absent. The repertoire holds 100,000 to 120,000 clones, roughly 76% seen once, with 9.4% in the top ten. The sequenced sample consisted of peripheral blood. These receptors were collected from a woman in her sixties or seventies with acute or convalescent COVID-19. CDR3s include the opening cysteine and the closing phenylalanine or tryptophan. The D gene is left open where the match is weak. Rows give clone size only sometimes, using once, few, many, or a class for an expanded clone.

J	V	D	size	CDR3	DNA
TRBJ2-1	TRBV4-3	-	-	CASSQELRTEQFF	TGCGCCAGCAGCCAAGAGCTGCGGACAGAGCAGTTCTTC
TRBJ2-5	TRBV5-1	TRBD2	-	CASSPRLAGGELIETQYF	TGCGCCAGCAGCCCCAGACTAGCGGGAGGGGAGCTGATAGAGACCCAGTACTTC
TRBJ2-1	TRBV7-2	-	-	CASSLWAGERYNNEQFF	TGTGCCAGCAGCTTATGGGCAGGGGAACGGTATAACAATGAGCAGTTCTTC
TRBJ2-2	TRBV18	TRBD1	-	CASSPSLGQGALANTGELFF	TGTGCCAGCTCACCCTCTTTGGGACAGGGGGCCTTGGCGAACACCGGGGAGCTGTTTTTT
TRBJ2-1	TRBV12-3/TRBV12-4	TRBD2	-	CASSLTSGSEQFF	TGTGCCAGCAGTCTGACTAGCGGTTCTGAGCAGTTCTTC
TRBJ2-7	TRBV6-5	-	-	CASSPRQAMNYEQYF	TGTGCCAGCAGCCCCCGACAGGCTATGAACTACGAGCAGTACTTC
TRBJ1-6	TRBV6-5	-	-	CASSNRIQTSPLHF	TGTGCCAGCAGTAACAGAATTCAGACCTCACCCCTCCACTTT
TRBJ2-3	TRBV9	TRBD1	-	CASSARDRATDTQYF	TGTGCCAGCAGCGCCCGGGACAGGGCCACAGATACGCAGTATTTT
TRBJ2-3	TRBV9	-	-	CASSVEVQLGTDTQYF	TGTGCCAGCAGCGTGGAGGTACAGCTTGGCACAGATACGCAGTATTTT
TRBJ1-5	TRBV29-1	TRBD1	once	CSVGTDYSNQPQHF	TGCAGCGTGGGGACAGACTATAGCAATCAGCCCCAGCATTTT
TRBJ2-7	TRBV7-2	-	-	CATLRAGIYEQYF	TGTGCCACCCTGAGAGCAGGGATCTACGAGCAGTACTTC
TRBJ1-5	TRBV28	-	-	CASSYSTGSYNQPQHF	TGTGCCAGCAGTTATAGCACAGGTTCCTACAATCAGCCCCAGCATTTT
TRBJ1-1	TRBV20-1	-	once	CSASDEKGYTEAFF	TGCAGTGCTAGTGATGAGAAGGGGTACACTGAAGCTTTCTTT
TRBJ1-4	TRBV3-1/TRBV3-2	TRBD1	-	CASSQMPGQGGTNEKLFF	TGTGCCAGCAGCCAAATGCCGGGACAGGGGGGTACTAATGAAAAACTGTTTTTT
TRBJ2-5	TRBV11-1	TRBD1	once	CASSPREQGETQYF	TGTGCCAGCTCCCCCAGGGAACAGGGGGAGACCCAGTACTTC
TRBJ1-5	TRBV30	TRBD1	-	CAWSVFGQGRDNQPQHF	TGTGCCTGGAGTGTTTTTGGACAGGGTCGAGACAATCAGCCCCAGCATTTT
TRBJ2-6	TRBV5-5	-	-	CASSTRDSGANVLTF	TGTGCCAGCAGCACCCGGGACTCTGGGGCCAACGTCCTGACTTTC
TRBJ1-3	TRBV6-1	TRBD1	-	CASSERWTGVNTIYF	TGTGCCAGCAGTGAACGATGGACAGGGGTAAACACCATATATTTT
TRBJ2-5	TRBV9	-	-	CASSVVAGAETQYF	TGTGCCAGCAGCGTAGTTGCGGGGGCAGAGACCCAGTACTTC
TRBJ1-5	TRBV21-1	-	-	CASSKFPSGSVFCYQPQHF	TGTGCCAGCAGCAAATTCCCTTCAGGGTCGGTATTTTGTTATCAGCCCCAGCATTTT
TRBJ2-7	TRBV15	-	-	CATSRETGATGYQQYF	TGTGCCACCAGCAGAGAGACAGGTGCTACCGGATACCAGCAGTACTTC
TRBJ2-2	TRBV3-1/TRBV3-2	-	-	CASSLRPNTGELFF	TGTGCCAGCAGCCTTCGTCCGAACACCGGGGAGCTGTTTTTT
TRBJ1-6	TRBV6-1	-	-	CASSETTESSYNSPLHF	TGTGCCAGCAGTGAAACGACGGAGAGCTCCTATAATTCACCCCTCCACTTT
TRBJ2-2	TRBV19	TRBD2	-	CASSMSGGALVLDTGELFF	TGTGCCAGTAGTATGAGCGGGGGGGCCTTGGTGCTTGACACCGGGGAGCTGTTTTTT
TRBJ2-1	TRBV2	TRBD2	-	CASSKRAGLAGSNEQFF	TGTGCCAGCAGTAAAAGGGCGGGACTAGCGGGGTCAAATGAGCAGTTCTTC
TRBJ2-2	TRBV4-1	TRBD1	-	CASSRGQGSSGELFF	TGCGCCAGCAGCCGAGGACAGGGGTCGTCCGGGGAGCTGTTTTTT
TRBJ2-2	TRBV4-1	-	-	CASSQDRAGRAYTGELFF	TGCGCCAGCAGCCAAGATAGGGCGGGAAGGGCCTACACCGGGGAGCTGTTTTTT
TRBJ2-7	TRBV5-1	-	-	CASSLAGWDEQYF	TGCGCCAGCAGCTTGGCAGGGTGGGACGAGCAGTACTTC
TRBJ1-4	TRBV25-1	-	-	CASSDRWGLGNEKLFF	TGTGCCAGCAGTGATAGGTGGGGGCTAGGTAATGAAAAACTGTTTTTT
TRBJ1-4	TRBV6-5	-	-	CASAPIEREKLFF	TGTGCCAGCGCACCAATAGAGAGGGAAAAACTGTTTTTT
TRBJ2-3	TRBV5-4	-	-	CATGTAGTDTQYF	TGTGCCACCGGCACGGCGGGCACAGATACGCAGTATTTT
TRBJ1-1	TRBV28	-	-	CASSFEAAAAFF	TGTGCCAGCAGTTTTGAAGCCGCCGCGGCTTTCTTT
TRBJ2-6	TRBV30	TRBD1	-	CAFVPGQGRSGANVLTF	TGTGCCTTTGTCCCGGGACAGGGGAGATCTGGGGCCAACGTCCTGACTTTC
TRBJ2-1	TRBV18	TRBD2	-	CASSPRSGLGNEQFF	TGTGCCAGCTCACCAAGAAGCGGACTAGGGAATGAGCAGTTCTTC
TRBJ2-7	TRBV28	-	-	CASSTSGTYEQYF	TGTGCCAGCAGTACGAGCGGGACATACGAGCAGTACTTC
TRBJ2-1	TRBV11-2	TRBD2	-	CASSLDGAGTSGYNEQFF	TGTGCCAGCAGCTTAGATGGGGCCGGGACTAGCGGGTACAATGAGCAGTTCTTC
TRBJ1-5	TRBV12-5	-	-	CASGIQGLGQPQHF	TGTGCTAGTGGTATACAGGGTTTGGGGCAGCCCCAGCATTTT
TRBJ2-1	TRBV10-2	TRBD2	-	CASSESSRSGGPNEQFF	TGCGCCAGCAGTGAGTCGAGTAGGAGCGGGGGGCCCAATGAGCAGTTCTTC
TRBJ2-5	TRBV28	-	once	CASSPRGTQYF	TGTGCCAGCTCTCCGCGGGGTACCCAGTACTTC
TRBJ1-1	TRBV27	-	-	CASSPAPAGGTEAFF	TGTGCCAGCAGTCCCGCCCCCGCCGGGGGAACTGAAGCTTTCTTT
TRBJ2-1	TRBV5-5	TRBD2	-	CASSLLADYNEQFF	TGTGCCAGCAGCCTACTAGCGGACTACAATGAGCAGTTCTTC
TRBJ2-5	TRBV27	TRBD2	-	CASSLASGGTETQYF	TGTGCCAGCAGTTTAGCTAGCGGGGGGACAGAGACCCAGTACTTC
TRBJ1-5	TRBV10-3	-	-	CATQVGHYSNQPQHF	TGTGCCACGCAGGTTGGACACTATAGCAATCAGCCCCAGCATTTT
TRBJ1-5	TRBV10-3	-	-	CAISEPRTGMGNQPQHF	TGTGCCATCAGTGAGCCGAGGACGGGGATGGGCAATCAGCCCCAGCATTTT
TRBJ1-5	TRBV12-3/TRBV12-4	-	-	CASSQIGGAQHF	TGTGCCAGCAGCCAGATCGGGGGGGCCCAGCATTTT
TRBJ2-7	TRBV6-6	-	few	CASSYQGEQYF	TGTGCCAGCAGTTACCAGGGCGAGCAGTACTTC
TRBJ1-2	TRBV4-3	TRBD1	few	CASSQERQGSRRMDYGYTF	TGCGCCAGCAGCCAAGAAAGACAGGGAAGCCGGCGTATGGACTATGGCTACACCTTC
TRBJ2-1	TRBV2	TRBD1	few	CASSEQGQGDNEQFF	TGTGCCAGCAGTGAGCAGGGACAGGGGGACAATGAGCAGTTCTTC